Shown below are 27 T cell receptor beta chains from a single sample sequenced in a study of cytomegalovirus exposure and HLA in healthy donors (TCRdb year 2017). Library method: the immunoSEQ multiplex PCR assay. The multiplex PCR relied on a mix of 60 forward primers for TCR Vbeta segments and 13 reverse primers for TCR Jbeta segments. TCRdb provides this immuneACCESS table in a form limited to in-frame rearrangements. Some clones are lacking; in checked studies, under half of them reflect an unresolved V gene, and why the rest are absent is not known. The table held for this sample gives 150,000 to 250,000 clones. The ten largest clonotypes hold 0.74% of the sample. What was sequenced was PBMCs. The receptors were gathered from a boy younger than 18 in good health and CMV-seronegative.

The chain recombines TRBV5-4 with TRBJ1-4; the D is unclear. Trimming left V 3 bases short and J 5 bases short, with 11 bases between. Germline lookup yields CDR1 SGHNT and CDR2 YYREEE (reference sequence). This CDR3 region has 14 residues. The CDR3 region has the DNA TGTGCCAGCAGCTACCGTGGTCGGAATGAAAAACTGTTTTTT. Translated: CASSYRGRNEKLFF. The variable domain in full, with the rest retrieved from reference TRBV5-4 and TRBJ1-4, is ETGVTQSPTHLIKTRGQQVTLRCSSQSGHNTVSWYQQALGQGPQFIFQYYREEENGRGNFPPRFSGLQFPNYSSELNVNALELDDSALYLCASSYRGRNEKLFFGSGTQLSVL.

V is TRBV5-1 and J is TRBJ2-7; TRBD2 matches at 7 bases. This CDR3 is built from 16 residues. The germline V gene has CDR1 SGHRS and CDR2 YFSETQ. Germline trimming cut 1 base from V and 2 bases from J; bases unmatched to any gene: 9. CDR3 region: CASSLLGGGLTYEQYF. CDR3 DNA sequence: TGCGCCAGCAGCTTGTTAGGCGGGGGTTTGACCTACGAGCAGTACTTC.

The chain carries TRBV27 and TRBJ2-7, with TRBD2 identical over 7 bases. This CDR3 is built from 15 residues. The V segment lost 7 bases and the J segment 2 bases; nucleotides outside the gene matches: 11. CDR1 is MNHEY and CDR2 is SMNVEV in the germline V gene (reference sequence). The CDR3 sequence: CASTPTRRGAYEQYF. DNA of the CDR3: TGTGCCAGCACCCCTACTCGCCGGGGGGCCTACGAGCAGTACTTC.

CDR3 DNA: TGTGCCAGCAGCTCAGGGGCCGTTGGTTCAGGGGGATGGACTGAAGCTTTCTTT. Its translation is CASSSGAVGSGGWTEAFF. This chain uses TRBV11-2 with TRBJ1-1; 7 nucleotides line up with TRBD1. Germline loops: CDR1 SGHAT, CDR2 FQNNGV. V lost 4 bases, J lost 5 bases, and 19 bases stayed unmatched. The CDR3 covers 18 residues.

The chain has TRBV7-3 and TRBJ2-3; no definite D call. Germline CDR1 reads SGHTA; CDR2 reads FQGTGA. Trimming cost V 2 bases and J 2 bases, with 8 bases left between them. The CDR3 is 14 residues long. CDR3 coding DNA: TGTGCCAGCAGCTTAGCCGGGTACACAGATACGCAGTATTTT. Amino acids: CASSLAGYTDTQYF.

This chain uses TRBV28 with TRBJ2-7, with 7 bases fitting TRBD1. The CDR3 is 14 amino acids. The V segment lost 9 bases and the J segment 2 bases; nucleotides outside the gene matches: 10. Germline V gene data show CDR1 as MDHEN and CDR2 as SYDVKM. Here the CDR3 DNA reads TGTGCCAGTCGGGACAGCCTTCTTACCTACGAGCAGTACTTC. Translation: CASRDSLLTYEQYF.

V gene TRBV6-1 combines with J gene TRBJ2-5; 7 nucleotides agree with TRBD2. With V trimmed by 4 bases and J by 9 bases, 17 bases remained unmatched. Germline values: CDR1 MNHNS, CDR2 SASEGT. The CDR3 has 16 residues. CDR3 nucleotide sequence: TGTGCCAGCAGTGCCTTGCGGGGGTCCCCCTATGGAGCCCAGTACTTC. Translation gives CASSALRGSPYGAQYF.

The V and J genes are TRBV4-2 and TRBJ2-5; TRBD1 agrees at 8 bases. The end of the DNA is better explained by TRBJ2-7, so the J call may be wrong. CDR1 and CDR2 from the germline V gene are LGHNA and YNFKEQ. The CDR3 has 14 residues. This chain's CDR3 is CASSQTQGDYEQYF. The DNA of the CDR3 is TGTGCCAGCAGCCAGACACAGGGGGACTACGAGCAGTACTTC.

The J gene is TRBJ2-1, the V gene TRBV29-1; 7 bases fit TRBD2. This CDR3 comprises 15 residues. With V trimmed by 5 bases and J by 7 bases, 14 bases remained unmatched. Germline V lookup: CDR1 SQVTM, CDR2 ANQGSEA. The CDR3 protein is CSVLLSGTKGNEQFF. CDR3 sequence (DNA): TGCAGCGTTCTACTAAGCGGGACTAAAGGGAATGAGCAGTTCTTC.

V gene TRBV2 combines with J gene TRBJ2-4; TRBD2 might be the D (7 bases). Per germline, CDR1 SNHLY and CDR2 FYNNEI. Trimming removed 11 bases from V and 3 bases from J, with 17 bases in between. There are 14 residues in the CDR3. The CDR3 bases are TGTGCCGGGAGGGGGACGCGGGGCAAAAACATTCAGTACTTC. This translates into CAGRGTRGKNIQYF.

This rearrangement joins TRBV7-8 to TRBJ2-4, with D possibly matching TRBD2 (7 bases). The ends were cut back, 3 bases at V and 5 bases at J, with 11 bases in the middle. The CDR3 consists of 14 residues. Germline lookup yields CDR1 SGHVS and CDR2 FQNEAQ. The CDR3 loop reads CASSFAGAQNIQYF. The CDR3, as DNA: TGTGCCAGCAGCTTCGCGGGGGCACAAAACATTCAGTACTTC.

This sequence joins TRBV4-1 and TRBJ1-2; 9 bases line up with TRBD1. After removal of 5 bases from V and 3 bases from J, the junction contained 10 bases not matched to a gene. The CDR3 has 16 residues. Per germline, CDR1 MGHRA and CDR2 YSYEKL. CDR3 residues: CASSSPRDRDDYGYTF. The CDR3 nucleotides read TGCGCCAGCAGCTCCCCCCGGGACAGGGACGACTATGGCTACACCTTC.

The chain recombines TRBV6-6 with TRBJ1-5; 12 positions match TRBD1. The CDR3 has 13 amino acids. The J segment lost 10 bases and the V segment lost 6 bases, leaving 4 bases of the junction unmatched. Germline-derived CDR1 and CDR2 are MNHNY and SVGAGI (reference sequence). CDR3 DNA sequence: TGTGCCAGCAGCAGGGACAGGGGGCTCCCCCAGCATTTT. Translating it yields CASSRDRGLPQHF.

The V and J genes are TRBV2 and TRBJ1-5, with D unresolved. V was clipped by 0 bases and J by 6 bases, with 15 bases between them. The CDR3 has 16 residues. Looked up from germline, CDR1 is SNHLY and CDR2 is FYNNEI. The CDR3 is CASSEALRREGQPQHF. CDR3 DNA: TGTGCCAGCAGTGAAGCGCTTAGGAGGGAGGGTCAGCCCCAGCATTTT.

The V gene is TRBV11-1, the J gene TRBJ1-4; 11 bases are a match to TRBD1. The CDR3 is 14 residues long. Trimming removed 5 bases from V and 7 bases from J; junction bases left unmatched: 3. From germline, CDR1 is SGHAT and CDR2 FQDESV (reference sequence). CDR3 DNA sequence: TGTGCCAGCAGCCTGGGGACAGGGGGTGAAAAACTGTTTTTT. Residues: CASSLGTGGEKLFF.

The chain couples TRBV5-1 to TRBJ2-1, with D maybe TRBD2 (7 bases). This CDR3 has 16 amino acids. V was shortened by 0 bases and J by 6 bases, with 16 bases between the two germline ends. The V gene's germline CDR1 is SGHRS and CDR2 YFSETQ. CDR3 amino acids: CASSLEGRGPPNEQFF. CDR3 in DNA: TGCGCCAGCAGCTTGGAGGGGCGGGGGCCCCCCAATGAGCAGTTCTTC.

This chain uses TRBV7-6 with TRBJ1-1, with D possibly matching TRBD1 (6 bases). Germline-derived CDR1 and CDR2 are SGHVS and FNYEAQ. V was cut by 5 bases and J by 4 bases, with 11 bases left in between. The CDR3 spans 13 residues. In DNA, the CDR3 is TGTGCCAGCAGCCCCAACAGGGCCACTGAAGCTTTCTTT. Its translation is CASSPNRATEAFF.

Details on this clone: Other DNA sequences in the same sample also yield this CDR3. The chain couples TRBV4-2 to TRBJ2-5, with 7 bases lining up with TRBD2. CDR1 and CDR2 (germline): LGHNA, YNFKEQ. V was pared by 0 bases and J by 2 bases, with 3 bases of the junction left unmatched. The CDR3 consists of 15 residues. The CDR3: CASSQDRGGQETQYF. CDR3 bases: TGTGCCAGCAGCCAAGATCGCGGGGGTCAAGAGACCCAGTACTTC.

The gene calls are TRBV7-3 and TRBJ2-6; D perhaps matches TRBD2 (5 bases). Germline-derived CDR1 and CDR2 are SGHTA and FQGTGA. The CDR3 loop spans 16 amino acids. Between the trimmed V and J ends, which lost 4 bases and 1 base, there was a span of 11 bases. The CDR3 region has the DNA TGTGCCAGCAGCTCCCCGGGATCATCTGGGGCCAACGTCCTGACTTTC. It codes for CASSSPGSSGANVLTF.

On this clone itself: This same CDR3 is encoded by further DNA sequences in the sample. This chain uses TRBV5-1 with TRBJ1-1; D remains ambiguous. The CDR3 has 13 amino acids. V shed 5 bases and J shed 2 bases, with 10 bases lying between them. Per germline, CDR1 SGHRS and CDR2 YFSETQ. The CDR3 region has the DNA TGCGCCAGCAGTTGGGAGGGAAACACTGAAGCTTTCTTT. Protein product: CASSWEGNTEAFF. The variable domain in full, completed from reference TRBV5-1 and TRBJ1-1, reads KAGVTQTPRYLIKTRGQQVTLSCSPISGHRSVSWYQQTPGQGLQFLFEYFSETQRNKGNFPGRFSGRQFSNSRSEMNVSTLELGDSALYLCASSWEGNTEAFFGQGTRLTVV.

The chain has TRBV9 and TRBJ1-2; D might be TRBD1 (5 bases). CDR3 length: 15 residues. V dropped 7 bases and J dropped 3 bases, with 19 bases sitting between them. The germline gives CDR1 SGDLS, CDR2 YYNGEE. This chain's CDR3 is CASSSGGRDDYGYTF. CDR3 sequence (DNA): TGTGCCAGCTCCTCGGGGGGGAGGGACGACTATGGCTACACCTTC.

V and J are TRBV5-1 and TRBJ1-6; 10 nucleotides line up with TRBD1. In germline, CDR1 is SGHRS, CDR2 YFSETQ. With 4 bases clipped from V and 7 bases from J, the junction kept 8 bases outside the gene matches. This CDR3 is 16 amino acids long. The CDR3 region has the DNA TGCGCCAGCAGCGCTCGGGACAGGGGTTACAATTCACCCCTCCACTTT. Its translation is CASSARDRGYNSPLHF.

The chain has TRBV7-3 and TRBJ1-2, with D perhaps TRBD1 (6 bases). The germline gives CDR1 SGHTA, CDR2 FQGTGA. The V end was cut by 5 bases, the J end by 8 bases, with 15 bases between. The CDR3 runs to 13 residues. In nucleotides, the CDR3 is TGTGCCAGCAGCCCACTCTCAGGGGACGGCTACACCTTC. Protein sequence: CASSPLSGDGYTF.

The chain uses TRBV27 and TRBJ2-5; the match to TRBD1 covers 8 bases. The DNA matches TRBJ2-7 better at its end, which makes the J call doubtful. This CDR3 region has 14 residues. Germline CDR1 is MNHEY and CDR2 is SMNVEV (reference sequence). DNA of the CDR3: TGTGCCAGCAGTTTCGGGACAGGCGCCTACGAGCAGTACTTC. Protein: CASSFGTGAYEQYF.

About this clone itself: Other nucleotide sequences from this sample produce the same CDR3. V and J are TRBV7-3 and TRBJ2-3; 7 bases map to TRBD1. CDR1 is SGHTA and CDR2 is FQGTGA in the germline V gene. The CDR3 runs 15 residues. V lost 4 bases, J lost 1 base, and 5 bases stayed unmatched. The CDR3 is CASSSLGQGTDTQYF. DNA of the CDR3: TGTGCCAGCAGCTCCCTCGGACAGGGCACAGATACGCAGTATTTT.

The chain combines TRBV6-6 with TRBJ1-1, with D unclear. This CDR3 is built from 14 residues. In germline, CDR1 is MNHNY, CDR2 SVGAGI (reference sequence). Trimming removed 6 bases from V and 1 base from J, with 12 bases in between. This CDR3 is CASRLTATNTEAFF. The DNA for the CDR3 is TGTGCCAGCAGGCTAACAGCCACGAACACTGAAGCTTTCTTT.

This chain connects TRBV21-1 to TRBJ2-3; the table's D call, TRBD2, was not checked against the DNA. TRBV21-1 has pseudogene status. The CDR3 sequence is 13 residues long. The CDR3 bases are TGTGCCAGCAGCAAAGCTCCGGGGGGGACGCAGTATTTT. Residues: CASSKAPGGTQYF.